Below, 7 T cell receptor beta chains from the same sample are listed, as sequenced in a study of shared clonotypes between healthy human individuals. The data were produced by immunoSEQ multiplex PCR, yet TCRdb's version contains in-frame clones alone and is incomplete. The data contain approximately 720,000 clones, 72% of them singletons. Material: memory CD4+ T cells sorted from blood. As for subset: CD45RA-negative fraction. Receptors originate from a woman in her twenties or thirties in good health.

The V gene is TRBV5-1, the J gene TRBJ2-5, with 8 nucleotides matching TRBD2. The CDR3 runs 12 residues. V lost 9 bases and J lost 5; bases outside the gene matches: 6. Germline lookup yields CDR1 SGHRS and CDR2 YFSETQ. The CDR3 DNA follows: TGCGCCACCCGGGAGGGCGGTGAGACCCAGTACTTC. Its protein is CATREGGETQYF.

This clone turned up a few times. The V call is TRBV28, the J call TRBJ2-1, with a tentative D call TRBD2 (5 bases). The CDR3 runs 15 residues. V was shortened by 2 bases and J by 4 bases, with 12 bases between the two germline ends. Germline CDR1 is MDHEN and CDR2 is SYDVKM. For the CDR3, the DNA is TGTGCCAGCAGTTTAGCGGCGGGCACATACAATGAGCAGTTCTTC. Translated: CASSLAAGTYNEQFF.

The J gene is TRBJ1-5, the V gene TRBV5-1, with D possibly matching TRBD1 (6 bases). V was clipped by 5 bases and J by 7 bases, with 13 bases between them. The CDR3 is 13 amino acids. Germline-derived CDR1 and CDR2 are SGHRS and YFSETQ. The CDR3 here is CASSIQGDQPQHF. The CDR3 DNA is TGCGCCAGCAGTATACAGGGAGACCAGCCCCAGCATTTT.

This clone was observed a few times. J is TRBJ2-1 and V is TRBV5-1; 7 nucleotides match TRBD1. There are 17 residues in the CDR3. In germline, CDR1 is SGHRS, CDR2 YFSETQ. V lost 4 bases, J lost 4 bases, and 14 bases stayed unmatched. As DNA, the CDR3 is TGCGCCAGCAGCACTGGGACAGAGGCTGCCCTTTACAATGAGCAGTTCTTC. Amino acids: CASSTGTEAALYNEQFF.

The CDR3 bases are TGTGCCAGCACCACGACAGGCGATGGCTACACCTTC. Protein: CASTTTGDGYTF. The chain carries TRBV28 and TRBJ1-2, with TRBD1 as a possible D gene (6 bases). The CDR3 extends over 12 amino acids. Trimming shortened V by 7 bases and J by 6 bases, and 12 bases separated the two germline ends. Germline lookup yields CDR1 MDHEN and CDR2 SYDVKM.

The chain joins TRBV28 to TRBJ1-2; weak D call: TRBD1 (5 bases). There are 14 residues in the CDR3. V lost 8 bases and J 8 bases, leaving 21 bases between the germline ends. CDR1 MDHEN and CDR2 SYDVKM come from the germline V gene. In nucleotides, the CDR3 is TGTGCCAGCCTTACCGACGTCCGCAGGGAGGGCTACACCTTC. Its protein product is CASLTDVRREGYTF.

J is TRBJ2-1 and V is TRBV27, with 8 bases identical to TRBD1. The CDR3 has 14 amino acids. From germline, CDR1 is MNHEY and CDR2 SMNVEV (reference sequence). The junction had 6 bases not matched to a gene; V was cut back by 4 bases and J by 7 bases. CDR3 nucleotide sequence: TGTGCCAGCAGTTCACCGGGACAGGTGAATGAGCAGTTCTTC. It yields the protein CASSSPGQVNEQFF.